This T cell receptor beta chain was found in a study of regulatory T cells in long-lasting Graves disease. Indicated time point: newly diagnosed GD, antithyroid drugs for less than 3 months. Scientists built the TCR library using RNA that was extracted from PBMCs. Enrollment of patients was through an endocrinology department in Xi'an, China. This clonotype was observed many times. With iRepertoire HTBI primers and Arm-PCR of CDR3 regions, TCR beta libraries were built. Original data processing: The study identified about 60 TRBV and about 13 TRBJ segments across samples. TCRdb re-called the multiplex PCR reads through MiXCR, storing one row per CDR3 protein. The V and J calls here are based on TCRdb, not the publication. Of fewer than 550,000 distinct CDR3 sequences in the sample, about 16% were seen once. V shed 5 bases and J shed 0 bases, with 17 bases lying between them. CDR1 and CDR2 (germline): SGHVS, FNYEAQ. The CDR3 is 17 residues long.

The same specimen was also included in a second study, on T cells in Graves' hyperthyroidism and ophthalmopathy.

Here the sequenced sample was peripheral blood mononuclear cells (PBMCs), taken at new diagnosis, from a patient treated with antithyroid drugs. The TCR was taken from a woman aged 40-65 years with Graves disease. The chain carries TRBV7-6 and TRBJ1-5, with unresolved D. In DNA form, the CDR3 reads TGTGCCAGCAGCCTTGACGACCGCAGAGATAGCAATCAGCCCCAGCATTTT. It specifies CASSLDDRRDSNQPQHF.